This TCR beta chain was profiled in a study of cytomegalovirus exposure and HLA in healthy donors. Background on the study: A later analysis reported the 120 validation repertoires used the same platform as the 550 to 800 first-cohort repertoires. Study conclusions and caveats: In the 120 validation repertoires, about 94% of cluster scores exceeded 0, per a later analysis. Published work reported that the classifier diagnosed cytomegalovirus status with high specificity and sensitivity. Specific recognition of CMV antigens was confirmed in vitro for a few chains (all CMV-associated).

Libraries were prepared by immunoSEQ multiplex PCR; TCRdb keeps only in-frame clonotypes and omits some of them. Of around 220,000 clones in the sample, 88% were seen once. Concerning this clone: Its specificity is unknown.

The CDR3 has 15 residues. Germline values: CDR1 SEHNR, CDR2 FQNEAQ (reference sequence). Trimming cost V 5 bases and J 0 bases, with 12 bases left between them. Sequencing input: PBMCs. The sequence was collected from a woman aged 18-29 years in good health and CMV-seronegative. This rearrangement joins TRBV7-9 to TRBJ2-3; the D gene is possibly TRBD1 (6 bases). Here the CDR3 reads CASSLTQGSTDTQYF. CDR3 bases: TGTGCCAGCAGCCTCACACAGGGTAGCACAGATACGCAGTATTTT.